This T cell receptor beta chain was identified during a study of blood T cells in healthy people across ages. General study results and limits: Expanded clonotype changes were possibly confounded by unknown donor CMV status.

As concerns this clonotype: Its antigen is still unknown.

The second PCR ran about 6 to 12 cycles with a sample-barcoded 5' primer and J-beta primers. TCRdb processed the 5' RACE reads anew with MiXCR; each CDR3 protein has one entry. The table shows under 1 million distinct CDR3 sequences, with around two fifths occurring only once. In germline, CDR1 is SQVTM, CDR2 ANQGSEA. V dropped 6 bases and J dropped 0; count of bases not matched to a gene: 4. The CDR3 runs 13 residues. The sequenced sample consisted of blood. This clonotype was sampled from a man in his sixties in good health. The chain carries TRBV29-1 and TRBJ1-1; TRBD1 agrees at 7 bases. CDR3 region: CSVGTELNTEAFF. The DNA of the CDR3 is TGCAGCGTGGGGACAGAACTGAACACTGAAGCTTTCTTT. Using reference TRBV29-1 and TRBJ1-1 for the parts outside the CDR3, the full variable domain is SAVISQKPSRDICQRGTSLTIQCQVDSQVTMMFWYRQQPGQSLTLIATANQGSEATYESGFVIDKFPISRPNLTFSTLTVSNMSPEDSSIYLCSVGTELNTEAFFGQGTRLTVV.